Listed below are T cell receptor beta chains from one sample, sequenced in a study of shared clonotypes between healthy human individuals. The repertoire was sequenced with immunoSEQ multiplex PCR; TCRdb's copy has only in-frame clones and lacks some. Of 2.3 million or so clones listed, over 85% were seen once; the top ten hold 0.39%. The specimen sequenced was naive CD4+ T cells from PBMCs. Every receptor here comes from a man younger than 35 in good health. Some clones in this sample may be carry-over from other donors' samples. CDR3s include the opening cysteine and the closing phenylalanine or tryptophan. D genes are given only for firm matches.

TGTGCCAGCAGCCGACAGTTCCAAGAGACCCAGTACTTC | CASSRQFQETQYF | TRBJ2-5 | - | TRBV5-6
TGTGCCAGCAGCCTGGGACAGGGGAACACTGAAGCTTTCTTT | CASSLGQGNTEAFF | TRBJ1-1 | TRBD1 | TRBV7-9
TGTGCCAGCAGTGAATTGAGACAGGGGTTCTCTGGAAACACCATATATTTT | CASSELRQGFSGNTIYF | TRBJ1-3 | TRBD1 | TRBV6-1
TGTGCCAGCAGTCGGGCGGGACAGGGCTACGAGCAGTACTTC | CASSRAGQGYEQYF | TRBJ2-7 | TRBD1 | TRBV27
TGTGCCAGCAGTTTCGGACGGACCTATGGCTACACCTTC | CASSFGRTYGYTF | TRBJ1-2 | - | TRBV27
TGCAGCGTTGCTGGGACTAGCGGGAGGCGGCGGACCTACGAGCAGTACTTC | CSVAGTSGRRRTYEQYF | TRBJ2-7 | TRBD2 | TRBV29-1
TGTGCCAGCAGTCCGGGACCTCCTAACACTGAAGCTTTCTTT | CASSPGPPNTEAFF | TRBJ1-1 | - | TRBV7-6
TGTGCCATCAGTGAGTCAACAGGGGAGGCTTTCTTT | CAISESTGEAFF | TRBJ1-1 | TRBD1 | TRBV10-3
TGTGCCAGCAGCTCACCTTACGAAGATACGCAGTATTTT | CASSSPYEDTQYF | TRBJ2-3 | - | TRBV7-2
TGTGCCAGCAGTTACCGGGACTCAGGTTCAGATACGCAGTATTTT | CASSYRDSGSDTQYF | TRBJ2-3 | - | TRBV6-5
TGTGCCAGCAGCAACAGGGTAGCCCTCGCAAACTATGGCTACACCTTC | CASSNRVALANYGYTF | TRBJ1-2 | - | TRBV21-1
TGTGCCAGCAATCTAGCGGGGCCAAACCAAGAGACCCAGTACTTC | CASNLAGPNQETQYF | TRBJ2-5 | TRBD2 | TRBV6-1
TGTGCCAGCAGCTTAGACCCCCCCCCGACTAGACTAAGCACAGATACGCAGTATTTT | CASSLDPPPTRLSTDTQYF | TRBJ2-3 | - | TRBV11-2
TGTGCCAGCAGTTTGCCAGGCTCCGGGGAGCTGTTTTTT | CASSLPGSGELFF | TRBJ2-2 | - | TRBV28
TGTGCCACCAGGGACAGGGGGCGACTTTATAATGAAAAACTGTTTTTT | CATRDRGRLYNEKLFF | TRBJ1-4 | TRBD1 | TRBV6-4
TGTGCCAGCAGTCCCCGACTAGCGGGGACCACAGATACGCAGTATTTT | CASSPRLAGTTDTQYF | TRBJ2-3 | TRBD2 | TRBV27
TGCGCCAGCAGCCAAGATTTATTGAGCGGAGTAAGGGGAGATACGCAGTATTTT | CASSQDLLSGVRGDTQYF | TRBJ2-3 | - | TRBV4-1
TGTGCCAGCAGTGCCACAGGGAACGAGCAGTACTTC | CASSATGNEQYF | TRBJ2-7 | - | TRBV27
TGTGCCAGCAGCTTAGTGGGCGGGACCCCGGCGGGCAATGAGCAGTTCTTC | CASSLVGGTPAGNEQFF | TRBJ2-1 | - | TRBV7-9
TGTGCCAGCAGCCGGACAGGGGACAACACTGAAGCTTTCTTT | CASSRTGDNTEAFF | TRBJ1-1 | TRBD1 | TRBV7-3
TGCGCCAGCAGCCTGGGACAGGGGGCTGACGAGCAGTACTTC | CASSLGQGADEQYF | TRBJ2-7 | TRBD1 | TRBV5-1
TGTGCCTGGGGACAGTTGAACTATGGCTACACCTTC | CAWGQLNYGYTF | TRBJ1-2 | - | TRBV30
TGTGCCAGCATCCCAGGGCGCTCCTACAATGAGCAGTTCTTC | CASIPGRSYNEQFF | TRBJ2-1 | - | TRBV6-1
TGTGCCAGCAGCTTGACCTACGAGCAGTACTTC | CASSLTYEQYF | TRBJ2-7 | - | TRBV7-8
TGTGCCAGCAGTCCACCCGGGCAGGGGAATCAGCCCCAGCATTTT | CASSPPGQGNQPQHF | TRBJ1-5 | - | TRBV28